What follows describes a single T cell receptor (beta chain). The antigen is not known. V was clipped by 7 bases and J by 1 base, with 21 bases between them. The germline gives CDR1 SGHDT, CDR2 YYEEEE. The CDR3 contains 16 residues. The data were obtained in a study of cytomegalovirus exposure and HLA in healthy donors. Study-level results: In a later analysis, DRB1 alleles had the most associated TCRs; HLA-C alleles the fewest.

This PCR relied on a set of 60 Vbeta primers and 13 Jbeta primers. The protocol was immunoSEQ multiplex PCR, while the TCRdb copy is restricted to in-frame clones and leaves out a portion. The listing contains around 150,000 clones. What was sequenced was PBMCs. The chain combines TRBV5-6 with TRBJ2-7; possibly TRBD2 for D (6 bases). The receptor was isolated from a man younger than 45 in good health and CMV-seronegative. CDR3: CASYDLGGSGSYEQYF. For the CDR3, the DNA is TGTGCCAGCTATGATCTTGGGGGGAGTGGATCCTACGAGCAGTACTTC.